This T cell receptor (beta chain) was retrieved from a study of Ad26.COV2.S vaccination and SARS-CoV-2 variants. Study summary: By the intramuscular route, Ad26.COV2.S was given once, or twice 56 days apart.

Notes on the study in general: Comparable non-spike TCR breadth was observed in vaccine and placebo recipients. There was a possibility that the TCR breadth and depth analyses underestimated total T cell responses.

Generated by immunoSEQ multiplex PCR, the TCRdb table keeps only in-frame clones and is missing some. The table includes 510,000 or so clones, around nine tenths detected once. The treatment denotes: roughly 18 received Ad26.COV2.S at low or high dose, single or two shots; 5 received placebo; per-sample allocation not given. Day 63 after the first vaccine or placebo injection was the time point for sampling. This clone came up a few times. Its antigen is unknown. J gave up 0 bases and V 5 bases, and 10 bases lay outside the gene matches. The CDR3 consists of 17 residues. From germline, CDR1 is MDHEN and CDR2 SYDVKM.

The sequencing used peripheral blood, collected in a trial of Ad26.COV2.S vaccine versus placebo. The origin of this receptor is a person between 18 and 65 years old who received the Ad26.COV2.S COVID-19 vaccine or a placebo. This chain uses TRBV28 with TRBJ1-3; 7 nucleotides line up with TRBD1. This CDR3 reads CASSSPGQTSSGNTIYF. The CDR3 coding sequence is TGTGCCAGCAGTAGCCCGGGACAGACAAGCTCTGGAAACACCATATATTTT.